Below, 30 T cell receptor beta chains from the same sample are listed, as sequenced in a study of OX40 agonist ivuxolimab in advanced cancers. Assay used: immunoSEQ multiplex PCR; TCRdb lists only in-frame clones, some missing. There are 55,000 to 65,000 clones in the sample; 91% occur only once, and less than 0.55% lies in the top ten. Here the sequenced sample was CD4+ or CD8+ T cells sorted from blood, taken in a trial of the OX40 agonist ivuxolimab. All receptors come from an adult with an advanced solid tumor such as melanoma, head and neck, liver or kidney cancer.

This clone appeared a few times. The J gene is TRBJ2-3, the V gene TRBV27; 11 positions match TRBD2. With V trimmed by 4 bases and J by 1 base, 1 base remained unmatched. Germline values: CDR1 MNHEY, CDR2 SMNVEV (reference sequence). The CDR3 is 15 residues long. CDR3 amino acids: CASSSGLAGTDTQYF. CDR3 in DNA: TGTGCCAGCAGTTCGGGACTAGCGGGCACAGATACGCAGTATTTT.

This clone was seen once. This chain connects TRBV30 to TRBJ1-5; no reliable D call. V was trimmed by 3 bases and J by 7 bases, leaving 13 bases between them. Looked up from germline, CDR1 is GTSNPN and CDR2 is SVGIG (reference sequence). This CDR3 is 13 amino acids long. The CDR3 loop is CAWRANDGQPQHF. The CDR3 nucleotides read TGTGCCTGGAGGGCTAACGACGGACAGCCCCAGCATTTT.

A single count supports this clone. This chain connects TRBV7-8 to TRBJ2-7; weak D call: TRBD1 (5 bases). Trimming shortened V by 5 bases and J by 3 bases, and 14 bases separated the two germline ends. The CDR3 runs to 14 residues. Germline V gene lookup returns CDR1 SGHVS and CDR2 FQNEAQ. The CDR3 DNA reads TGTGCCAGCAGCGACAGAGGCAGAAACTACGAGCAGTACTTC. Translating it yields CASSDRGRNYEQYF.

The chain has TRBV5-4 and TRBJ1-3, with D uncertain. Trimming removed 4 bases at V and 0 bases at J, with 8 bases between. Germline CDR1 and CDR2: SGHNT and YYREEE (reference sequence). The CDR3 is 14 amino acids. The chain's CDR3 is CASSVGGSGNTIYF. CDR3 DNA: TGTGCCAGCAGCGTGGGTGGCTCTGGAAACACCATATATTTT.

The chain links TRBV7-2 to TRBJ2-7; D is possibly TRBD1 or TRBD2 (5 bases each). The ends were cut back, 5 bases at V and 9 bases at J, with 20 bases in the middle. Germline-derived CDR1 and CDR2 are SGHTA and FQGNSA. The CDR3 loop spans 14 amino acids. DNA for the CDR3: TGTGCCAGCAGCCTGACGGGGCCGGGTCGGTGGCAGTACTTC. Translated, it gives CASSLTGPGRWQYF.

This clone has only one observation. The chain recombines TRBV7-9 with TRBJ1-6; D is unresolved. Germline CDR1 reads SEHNR; CDR2 reads FQNEAQ (reference sequence). The germline V and J ends were trimmed by 2 bases and 6 bases, with 8 bases remaining between them. The CDR3 has 14 amino acids. CDR3 region: CASSLQGVNSPLHF. The CDR3 DNA reads TGTGCCAGCAGCTTACAAGGCGTTAATTCACCCCTCCACTTT.

The count of this clone is one. V gene TRBV11-2 combines with J gene TRBJ2-7; 7 bases are a match to TRBD1. In germline, CDR1 is SGHAT, CDR2 FQNNGV. V was pared by 0 bases and J by 2 bases, with 4 bases of the junction left unmatched. This CDR3 is 15 amino acids long. CDR3 coding DNA: TGTGCCAGCAGCTTAGATGAAGGACAGGCCTACGAGCAGTACTTC. This gives the protein CASSLDEGQAYEQYF. The full variable domain, with the rest looked up from reference TRBV11-2 and TRBJ2-7, is EAGVAQSPRYKIIEKRQSVAFWCNPISGHATLYWYQQILGQGPKLLIQFQNNGVVDDSQLPKDRFSAERLKGVDSTLKIQPAKLEDSAVYLCASSLDEGQAYEQYFGPGTRLTVT.

This clone appeared once. The chain couples TRBV27 to TRBJ2-2, with 8 bases lining up with TRBD2. V shed 2 bases and J 3 bases; nucleotides not matched to a gene: 11. The V gene's germline CDR1 is MNHEY and CDR2 SMNVEV (reference sequence). This CDR3 has 18 residues. The CDR3 region has the DNA TGTGCCAGCAGTTTAAGATATTTCCGGGAGGGCGACACCGGGGAGCTGTTTTTT. Residues: CASSLRYFREGDTGELFF.

The gene calls are TRBV7-8 and TRBJ1-5; D perhaps matches TRBD1 (6 bases). This CDR3 region has 15 residues. The V gene lost 6 bases and the J gene lost 1 base, with 13 bases spanning the gap. Per germline, CDR1 SGHVS and CDR2 FQNEAQ. The CDR3 nucleotides are TGTGCCAGCAGTCAGGGGAGGATCAGCAATCAGCCCCAGCATTTT. This translates into CASSQGRISNQPQHF. Full variable domain (missing parts from reference TRBV7-8 and TRBJ1-5): GAGVSQSPRYKVAKRGQDVALRCDPISGHVSLFWYQQALGQGPEFLTYFQNEAQLDKSGLPSDRFFAERPEGSVSTLKIQRTQQEDSAVYLCASSQGRISNQPQHFGDGTRLSIL.

This chain connects TRBV11-1 to TRBJ2-5; TRBD2 aligns across 13 bases. The CDR3 has 16 amino acids. Germline CDR1 reads SGHAT; CDR2 reads FQDESV (reference sequence). The V and J ends lost 1 base and 5 bases, in that order; junction bases with no gene match: 4. CDR3 loop: CASSLGLAGGRETQYF. The CDR3 DNA sequence: TGTGCCAGCAGCTTAGGACTAGCGGGAGGAAGGGAGACCCAGTACTTC.

This chain joins TRBV5-1 and TRBJ2-7; 12 nucleotides align to TRBD1. Germline CDR1 is SGHRS and CDR2 is YFSETQ. V shed 4 bases, J shed 6 bases, and the junction held 5 bases outside the gene matches. The CDR3 covers 14 residues. The CDR3 loop reads CASSPGQGAGEQYF. The CDR3 DNA is TGCGCCAGCAGCCCGGGACAGGGGGCGGGCGAGCAGTACTTC. Looking up the rest from reference TRBV5-1 and TRBJ2-7 gives the full variable domain: KAGVTQTPRYLIKTRGQQVTLSCSPISGHRSVSWYQQTPGQGLQFLFEYFSETQRNKGNFPGRFSGRQFSNSRSEMNVSTLELGDSALYLCASSPGQGAGEQYFGPGTRLTVT.

The V and J genes are TRBV10-3 and TRBJ1-1; D gene unclear. The germline CDR1 and CDR2 sequences are ENHRY and SYGVKD. Trimming shortened V by 4 bases and J by 6 bases, and 9 bases separated the two germline ends. CDR3 length equals 12 residues. The CDR3, as DNA: TGTGCCATCAGTGGCAAGGGCGCTGAAGCTTTCTTT. It yields the protein CAISGKGAEAFF.

V and J are TRBV10-1 and TRBJ2-5; D gene ambiguous. Deletions cut 4 bases from V and 2 bases from J, with 8 bases between. The CDR3 consists of 13 residues. Germline loops: CDR1 WNHNN, CDR2 SYGVQD (reference sequence). The CDR3 sequence: CASSGQLQETQYF. The CDR3 DNA sequence: TGCGCCAGCAGTGGGCAACTTCAAGAGACCCAGTACTTC.

V gene TRBV2 combines with J gene TRBJ2-2, with 7 bases lining up with TRBD1. This CDR3 contains 16 residues. Per germline, CDR1 SNHLY and CDR2 FYNNEI. The V segment lost 6 bases and the J segment 2 bases; nucleotides outside the gene matches: 9. CDR3 DNA sequence: TGTGCCAGCAGGCTTGGGACAGTCCCCAACACCGGGGAGCTGTTTTTT. It encodes CASRLGTVPNTGELFF.

The gene calls are TRBV4-3 and TRBJ2-7, with 10 bases aligning to TRBD1. Germline CDR1 and CDR2: LGHNA and YSLEER. V shed 0 bases, J shed 0 bases, and the junction held 2 bases outside the gene matches. This CDR3 has 16 residues. CDR3 in amino acids: CASSQEWTGGSYEQYF. The CDR3 DNA sequence: TGCGCCAGCAGCCAAGAATGGACAGGGGGCTCCTACGAGCAGTACTTC.

This chain joins TRBV19 and TRBJ2-1, with 11 bases that match TRBD2. The CDR3 spans 20 residues. The V segment lost 3 bases and the J segment 8 bases; nucleotides outside the gene matches: 21. Germline V gene sequence: CDR1 LNHDA, CDR2 SQIVND (reference sequence). DNA for the CDR3: TGTGCCAGTAGTATTCAAGGTCCACTAGCGGGAGAGGGGTTTACGTATGAGCAGTTCTTC. The encoded protein is CASSIQGPLAGEGFTYEQFF.

The chain combines TRBV10-2 with TRBJ2-2, with 8 nucleotides matching TRBD2. V was clipped by 4 bases and J by 4 bases; unmatched bases: 8. The CDR3 has 16 residues. Germline CDR1 reads WSHSY; CDR2 reads SAAADI. This CDR3 reads CASSAESGRTTGELFF. In nucleotides, the CDR3 is TGCGCCAGCAGTGCTGAAAGCGGGAGAACCACCGGGGAGCTGTTTTTT.

CDR3 nucleotides: TGCGCCAGCAGTGGGACTAGCTCAGAGACCCAGTACTTC. Protein product: CASSGTSSETQYF. The chain combines TRBV10-1 with TRBJ2-5; 8 nucleotides align to TRBD2. Germline values: CDR1 WNHNN, CDR2 SYGVQD (reference sequence). The CDR3 totals 13 residues. Trimming removed 4 bases from V and 4 bases from J; junction bases left unmatched: 2.

The rearrangement links TRBV6-5 to TRBJ2-1; D might be TRBD2 (6 bases). This CDR3 comprises 16 residues. V was shortened by 0 bases and J by 5 bases, with 14 bases between the two germline ends. Germline CDR1 reads MNHEY; CDR2 reads SVGAGI. The DNA for the CDR3 is TGTGCCAGCAGTTACTCGTACGGGAGCTTCAACAATGAGCAGTTCTTC. This codes for CASSYSYGSFNNEQFF.

The chain is built from TRBV10-3 and TRBJ2-3, with 11 nucleotides matching TRBD1. CDR3 length: 16 residues. The germline V gene encodes CDR1 ENHRY and CDR2 SYGVKD. V was clipped by 3 bases and J by 3 bases; unmatched bases: 5. The CDR3 loop reads CAISDWTGGFTDTQYF. The CDR3 region has the DNA TGTGCCATCAGTGATTGGACAGGGGGCTTTACAGATACGCAGTATTTT.

The sample holds a few counts of this clone. This rearrangement joins TRBV15 to TRBJ2-2, with TRBD1 matching 7 bases. Germline CDR1 LNHNV, CDR2 YYDKDF (reference sequence). V trimming: 3 bases; J trimming: 6 bases; junction bases outside the gene matches: 4. This CDR3 contains 14 residues. The CDR3 DNA sequence: TGTGCCACCAGCAGGGACAGGTCCCCCGGGGAGCTGTTTTTT. Translating it yields CATSRDRSPGELFF.

The J gene is TRBJ1-1, the V gene TRBV2, with unresolved D. This CDR3 spans 13 amino acids. Trimming shortened V by 8 bases and J by 6 bases, and 16 bases separated the two germline ends. Germline values: CDR1 SNHLY, CDR2 FYNNEI. CDR3 sequence: CASDGSGRSEAFF. The CDR3 region has the DNA TGTGCCAGCGATGGATCAGGACGTTCTGAAGCTTTCTTT.

The gene calls are TRBV6-1 and TRBJ2-7; possible D gene TRBD1, 6 bases. V lost 7 bases and J lost 0, with 16 bases in between. CDR3 length: 15 amino acids. The germline gives CDR1 MNHNS, CDR2 SASEGT. The CDR3 loop reads CASIEVQGSSYEQYF. DNA of the CDR3: TGTGCCAGCATAGAGGTCCAGGGGTCCTCCTACGAGCAGTACTTC.

V and J are TRBV7-2 and TRBJ2-3, with unresolved D. The CDR3 has 13 amino acids. CDR1 and CDR2 (germline): SGHTA, FQGNSA. The germline V and J ends were trimmed by 3 bases and 4 bases, with 8 bases remaining between them. CDR3: CASSFSGSDTQYF. For the CDR3, the DNA is TGTGCCAGCAGCTTCTCTGGTTCAGATACGCAGTATTTT. The entire variable domain, with the rest obtained from reference TRBV7-2 and TRBJ2-3, is as follows: GAGVSQSPSNKVTEKGKDVELRCDPISGHTALYWYRQSLGQGLEFLIYFQGNSAPDKSGLPSDRFSAERTGGSVSTLTIQRTQQEDSAVYLCASSFSGSDTQYFGPGTRLTVL.

This chain connects TRBV5-1 to TRBJ1-6; D may be TRBD1 (5 bases). This CDR3 is built from 14 residues. The ends were cut back, 4 bases at V and 9 bases at J, with 14 bases in the middle. Germline-derived CDR1 and CDR2 are SGHRS and YFSETQ. CDR3 sequence reads: CASSTGTVSSPLHF. Written as DNA, the CDR3 is TGCGCCAGCAGCACCGGGACCGTTTCTTCACCCCTCCACTTT.

The chain couples TRBV11-2 to TRBJ2-1, with D possibly TRBD2 on 6 matching bases. Germline values: CDR1 SGHAT, CDR2 FQNNGV. V shed 2 bases and J shed 0 bases, with 8 bases lying between them. The CDR3 has 15 amino acids. Written as DNA, the CDR3 is TGTGCCAGCAGCTTATTCGGGAGCTCCTACAATGAGCAGTTCTTC. Translation gives CASSLFGSSYNEQFF.

The rearrangement uses TRBV5-4 and TRBJ1-1; D is unclear. CDR1 and CDR2 (germline): SGHNT, YYREEE (reference sequence). CDR3 length equals 16 residues. V lost 0 bases, J lost 4 bases, and 16 bases lay in between. CDR3 coding DNA: TGTGCCAGCAGCTTGGAATCAGCAAGATCAACCACTGAAGCTTTCTTT. The encoded protein is CASSLESARSTTEAFF.

V gene TRBV27 combines with J gene TRBJ2-2, with D tentatively TRBD2 (6 bases). Germline V gene data show CDR1 as MNHEY and CDR2 as SMNVEV (reference sequence). This CDR3 comprises 14 residues. Trimming shortened V by 3 bases and J by 4 bases, and 9 bases separated the two germline ends. The CDR3 loop is CASSFRRGTGELFF. CDR3 sequence (DNA): TGTGCCAGCAGTTTTCGGAGGGGCACCGGGGAGCTGTTTTTT.

The rearrangement uses TRBV7-2 and TRBJ1-2; weak D call: TRBD1 (5 bases). This CDR3 is 15 amino acids long. Trimming removed 3 bases from V and 7 bases from J, with 18 bases in between. Germline V lookup: CDR1 SGHTA, CDR2 FQGNSA. CDR3 amino acids: CASSFGTRAMAGYTF. The DNA of the CDR3 is TGTGCCAGCAGCTTTGGAACCAGGGCGATGGCTGGCTACACCTTC.

This CDR3 is CASSRQPGANVLTF. The CDR3 DNA follows: TGTGCCAGCAGTAGACAGCCTGGGGCCAACGTCCTGACTTTC. V gene TRBV14 combines with J gene TRBJ2-6; perhaps TRBD1 as D (5 bases). Between the trimmed V and J ends, which lost 6 bases and 2 bases, there was a span of 8 bases. Germline V CDR1 and CDR2: SGHDN, FVKESK. The CDR3 has 14 amino acids. Drawing the rest from reference TRBV14 and TRBJ2-6, the complete variable domain is EAGVTQFPSHSVIEKGQTVTLRCDPISGHDNLYWYRRVMGKEIKFLLHFVKESKQDESGMPNNRFLAERTGGTYSTLKVQPAELEDSGVYFCASSRQPGANVLTFGAGSRLTVL.